The sequence of this TCR beta chain was determined in a study of beta chain features in type 1 diabetes. Investigators reverse transcribed all isolated RNA, so they sequenced expressed TCRB transcripts. The protocol was immunoSEQ multiplex PCR, while the TCRdb copy is restricted to in-frame clones and leaves out a portion. The data contain roughly 250,000 clones, over 65% of them singletons. Concerning this clone itself: Antigen unknown.

Regarding the study as a whole: A pattern of fewer insertions and more deletions at VDJ junctions was seen in type 1 diabetes patients.

Looked up from germline, CDR1 is MNHEY and CDR2 is SVGAGI. The CDR3 contains 13 residues. Trimming cost V 5 bases and J 10 bases, with 15 bases left between them. Sample: naive CD4+ T cells from blood. The receptor was isolated from a man aged 25 to 40 in good health. The chain combines TRBV6-5 with TRBJ2-1, with a weak D call TRBD1 (5 bases). The CDR3 region is CASSPPTAPEQFF. The DNA for the CDR3 is TGTGCCAGCAGTCCCCCGACAGCCCCAGAGCAGTTCTTC.